A selection of T cell receptor beta chains follows, all from one sample in a study of CD4 T cells in relation to SARS-CoV-2 and coronaviruses. Produced via immunoSEQ multiplex PCR; TCRdb's table is partial and in-frame only. The sample carries approximately 20,000 clones, over 60% recorded once. Which antigens these TCRs recognize remains unknown. The sample was CD4+ T cells from PBMCs, cultured in vitro. Source of these receptors: a human donor in good health. CDR3s include the opening cysteine and the closing phenylalanine or tryptophan. The order of the fields is D gene, J gene, clone size, V gene, CDR3 protein, CDR3 DNA. A D gene is named only where the DNA matches it firmly. Size values are once, few and many counts, or a class for expanded clones, and some rows have none.

TRBD1	TRBJ2-2	few	TRBV30	CAWSYGQGGAGELFF	TGTGCCTGGAGCTACGGACAGGGCGGCGCCGGGGAGCTGTTTTTT
TRBD2	TRBJ2-7	-	TRBV2	CASGGGAASYEQYF	TGTGCCAGCGGGGGAGGGGCAGCATCCTACGAGCAGTACTTC
TRBD2	TRBJ2-1	-	TRBV5-1	CASSLLASGNYNEQFF	TGCGCCAGCAGCTTACTTGCTAGCGGGAACTACAATGAGCAGTTCTTC
-	TRBJ1-5	-	TRBV28	CASSGLGRGLDQPQHF	TGTGCCAGCAGCGGCCTGGGCAGGGGCCTAGATCAGCCCCAGCATTTT
-	TRBJ1-2	-	TRBV5-1	CASSLVSDSGPNTF	TGCGCCAGCAGCTTGGTGTCGGACTCAGGGCCGAACACCTTC
-	TRBJ1-1	-	TRBV30	CAWSVYMGTEAFF	TGTGCCTGGAGTGTATATATGGGCACTGAAGCTTTCTTT
-	TRBJ2-7	-	TRBV18	CASSPPALPYEQYF	TGTGCCAGCTCACCACCAGCGCTTCCCTACGAGCAGTACTTC
TRBD1	TRBJ2-6	-	TRBV3-1/TRBV3-2	CASSRDRGSGANVLTF	TGTGCCAGCAGCCGGGACAGGGGCTCTGGGGCCAACGTCCTGACTTTC
-	TRBJ2-7	-	TRBV30	CAWGTRGDEQYF	TGTGCCTGGGGGACGCGAGGGGACGAGCAGTACTTC
-	TRBJ1-3	-	TRBV7-6	CASSLDGGPGNTIYF	TGTGCCAGCAGCTTAGATGGGGGGCCTGGAAACACCATATATTTT
TRBD2	TRBJ2-7	-	TRBV3-1/TRBV3-2	CASSQGLAGAFEQYF	TGTGCCAGCAGCCAAGGACTAGCGGGAGCCTTCGAGCAGTACTTC
TRBD2	TRBJ2-1	few	TRBV3-1/TRBV3-2	CASSPGTSGRNEQFF	TGTGCCAGCAGCCCTGGGACTAGCGGGAGAAATGAGCAGTTCTTC
TRBD1	TRBJ1-4	-	TRBV30	CAWSLTGPTNEKLFF	TGTGCCTGGAGCCTGACAGGGCCAACTAATGAAAAACTGTTTTTT
TRBD2	TRBJ2-7	-	TRBV7-2	CASSLGTSGAMAYEQYF	TGTGCCAGCAGCTTAGGGACTAGCGGGGCCATGGCCTACGAGCAGTACTTC
-	TRBJ2-1	-	TRBV19	CASSRGSGEGQFF	TGTGCCAGTAGCAGAGGATCAGGTGAGGGGCAGTTCTTC
TRBD1	TRBJ2-1	-	TRBV24-1	CATSEYGTGGLNEQFF	TGTGCCACCAGTGAATATGGGACAGGGGGACTTAATGAGCAGTTCTTC
-	TRBJ1-1	-	TRBV6-5	CARRGVAEAFF	TGTGCCAGGCGGGGGGTTGCTGAAGCTTTCTTT
TRBD1	TRBJ1-1	-	TRBV19	CASSMRGTGIVTEAFF	TGTGCCAGTAGTATGAGGGGGACAGGGATCGTCACTGAAGCTTTCTTT
-	TRBJ1-2	-	TRBV19	CASIPRGNYGYTF	TGTGCCAGTATTCCAAGGGGAAACTATGGCTACACCTTC
TRBD1	TRBJ2-5	-	TRBV5-1	CASSMGQGAETQYF	TGCGCCAGCAGCATGGGACAGGGAGCAGAGACCCAGTACTTC
TRBD1	TRBJ2-7	-	TRBV4-2	CASSKPGTATYEQYF	TGTGCCAGCAGCAAACCCGGGACAGCAACCTACGAGCAGTACTTC
-	TRBJ2-1	-	TRBV27	CASSFWGNEQFF	TGTGCCAGCAGTTTCTGGGGCAATGAGCAGTTCTTC
TRBD1	TRBJ2-1	once	TRBV9	CASSPGHRDRGNNEQFF	TGTGCCAGCAGCCCCGGTCACCGGGACAGGGGCAACAATGAGCAGTTCTTC
TRBD2	TRBJ2-2	-	TRBV5-1	CASSLVLAEMNTGELFF	TGCGCCAGCAGCTTGGTTCTAGCGGAGATGAACACCGGGGAGCTGTTTTTT
TRBD2	TRBJ2-1	-	TRBV3-1/TRBV3-2	CASSQERVAGRVEQFF	TGTGCCAGCAGCCAAGAACGAGTAGCGGGAAGGGTTGAGCAGTTCTTC
-	TRBJ2-5	-	TRBV4-1	CATTRVGGLGETQYF	TGCGCCACCACAAGAGTTGGGGGGCTCGGGGAGACCCAGTACTTC
-	TRBJ1-1	-	TRBV4-2	CASSQTATGGTEAFF	TGTGCCAGCAGCCAGACCGCCACGGGGGGCACTGAAGCTTTCTTT